The 9 T cell receptor beta chains below come from one sample, sequenced in a study of CD8 T cells in Susac syndrome. Random hexamers were used to reverse transcribe roughly 0.5 to 1 ug of RNA. Using its own MiXCR run on the immunoSEQ multiplex PCR reads, TCRdb lists one record per CDR3 protein. The sample shows over 350,000 distinct CDR3 sequences, around 85% of them seen only once. The sequenced material came from CD8+ T cells from PBMCs. Source of these receptors: a human donor with multiple sclerosis.

V is TRBV29-1 and J is TRBJ2-4; D unclear. The CDR3 is made up of 17 amino acids. Trimming cost V 4 bases and J 6 bases, with 25 bases left between them. Germline-derived CDR1 and CDR2 are SQVTM and ANQGSEA. CDR3 amino acids: CSVANNHYWGFGNIQYF. CDR3 DNA sequence: TGCAGCGTTGCGAACAATCACTACTGGGGATTTGGAAACATTCAGTACTTC.

V is TRBV24-1 and J is TRBJ2-1, with D tentatively TRBD1 (6 bases). The CDR3 length is 14 residues. V was trimmed by 4 bases and J by 7 bases, leaving 13 bases between them. Per germline, CDR1 KGHDR and CDR2 SFDVKD. The CDR3 DNA reads as TGTGCCACCAGTGACGCCGGGACAAGTAATGAGCAGTTCTTC. It specifies CATSDAGTSNEQFF.

The chain uses TRBV25-1 and TRBJ1-1; D unclear. The germline V gene encodes CDR1 MGHDK and CDR2 SYGVNS. Trimming took off 6 bases at V and 2 bases at J, with 13 bases between the two ends. This CDR3 is built from 14 residues. CDR3 region: CASSPTTVNTEAFF. As DNA, the CDR3 is TGTGCCAGCAGCCCAACTACCGTAAACACTGAAGCTTTCTTT.

The J gene is TRBJ2-5, the V gene TRBV29-1, with TRBD2 matching 7 bases. V lost 0 bases to trimming and J lost 4 bases; unmatched junction nucleotides: 11. The length of the CDR3 is 16 residues. The germline V gene has CDR1 SQVTM and CDR2 ANQGSEA. The CDR3 region has the DNA TGCAGCGTTGAAGATCCCTCTGCGGGAGTAGGAGAGACCCAGTACTTC. Translation gives CSVEDPSAGVGETQYF.

CDR3 amino acids: CASSIVRGGNQPQHF. The CDR3 DNA follows: TGTGCCAGTAGTATAGTGCGGGGAGGCAATCAGCCCCAGCATTTT. The chain has TRBV19 and TRBJ1-5; no firm D call. Trimming took off 1 base at V and 2 bases at J, with 9 bases between the two ends. The CDR3 sequence is 15 residues long. Looked up from germline, CDR1 is LNHDA and CDR2 is SQIVND (reference sequence).

This clonotype was found a few times. The J gene is TRBJ1-3, the V gene TRBV29-1, with TRBD1 as a possible D gene (5 bases). Germline CDR1 and CDR2: SQVTM and ANQGSEA. Between the trimmed V and J ends, which lost 3 bases and 0 bases, there was a span of 6 bases. The CDR3 loop spans 13 amino acids. The CDR3 here is CSVEGGSGNTIYF. The CDR3, as DNA: TGCAGCGTTGAGGGGGGCTCTGGAAACACCATATATTTT.

The rearrangement links TRBV9 to TRBJ1-2, with TRBD1 matching over 7 bases. Losses at the gene ends were 0 bases for V and 4 bases for J; bases not matched to a gene: 15. The germline gives CDR1 SGDLS, CDR2 YYNGEE. The CDR3 spans 18 residues. Here the CDR3 reads CASSVDSERGPLPYGYTF. Written as DNA, the CDR3 is TGTGCCAGCAGCGTAGATAGTGAAAGGGGGCCACTTCCCTATGGCTACACCTTC.

This rearrangement joins TRBV19 to TRBJ2-7; no clear D gene. Deletions cut 5 bases from V and 1 base from J, with 21 bases between. The CDR3 runs to 17 residues. From germline, CDR1 is LNHDA and CDR2 SQIVND (reference sequence). CDR3 region: CASSSRTNRDLSYEQYF. The CDR3 DNA is TGTGCCAGTAGTTCCCGGACGAACAGAGACTTGTCCTACGAGCAGTACTTC.

The chain couples TRBV4-1 to TRBJ2-7, with D unresolved. This CDR3 has 14 residues. V was trimmed by 0 bases and J by 0 bases, leaving 6 bases between them. Germline V lookup: CDR1 MGHRA, CDR2 YSYEKL. This CDR3 is CASSQDRLSYEQYF. The CDR3 DNA is TGCGCCAGCAGCCAAGACAGGCTCTCCTACGAGCAGTACTTC.